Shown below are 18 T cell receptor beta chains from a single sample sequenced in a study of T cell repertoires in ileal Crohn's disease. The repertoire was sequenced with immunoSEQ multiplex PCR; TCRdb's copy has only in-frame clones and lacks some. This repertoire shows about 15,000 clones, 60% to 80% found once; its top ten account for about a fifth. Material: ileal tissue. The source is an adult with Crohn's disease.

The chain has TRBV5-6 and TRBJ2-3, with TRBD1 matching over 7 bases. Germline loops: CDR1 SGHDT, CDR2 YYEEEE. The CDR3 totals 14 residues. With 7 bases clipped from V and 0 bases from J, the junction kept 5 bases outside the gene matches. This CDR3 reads CASLRDRSTDTQYF. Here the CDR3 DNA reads TGTGCCAGCCTACGGGACAGAAGCACAGATACGCAGTATTTT. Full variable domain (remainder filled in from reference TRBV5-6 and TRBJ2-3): DAGVTQSPTHLIKTRGQQVTLRCSPKSGHDTVSWYQQALGQGPQFIFQYYEEEERQRGNFPDRFSGHQFPNYSSELNVNALLLGDSALYLCASLRDRSTDTQYFGPGTRLTVL.

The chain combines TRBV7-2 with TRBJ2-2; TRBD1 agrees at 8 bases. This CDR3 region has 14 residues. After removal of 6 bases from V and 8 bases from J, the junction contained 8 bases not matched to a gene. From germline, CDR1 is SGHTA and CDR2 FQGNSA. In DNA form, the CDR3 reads TGTGCCAGCAGGACGATTACAGGGGGAGGGGAGCTGTTTTTT. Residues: CASRTITGGGELFF.

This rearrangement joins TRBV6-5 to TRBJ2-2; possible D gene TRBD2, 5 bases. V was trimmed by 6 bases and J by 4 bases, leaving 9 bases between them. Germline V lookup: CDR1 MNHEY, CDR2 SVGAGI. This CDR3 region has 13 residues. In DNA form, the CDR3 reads TGTGCCAGCAGCCGTGGACTCACCGGGGAGCTGTTTTTT. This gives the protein CASSRGLTGELFF.

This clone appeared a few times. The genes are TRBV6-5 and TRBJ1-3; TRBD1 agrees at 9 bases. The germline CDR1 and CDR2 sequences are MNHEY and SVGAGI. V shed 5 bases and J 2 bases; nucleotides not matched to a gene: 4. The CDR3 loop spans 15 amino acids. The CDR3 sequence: CASSPTGGTGNTIYF. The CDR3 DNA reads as TGTGCCAGCAGTCCTACAGGGGGCACTGGAAACACCATATATTTT.

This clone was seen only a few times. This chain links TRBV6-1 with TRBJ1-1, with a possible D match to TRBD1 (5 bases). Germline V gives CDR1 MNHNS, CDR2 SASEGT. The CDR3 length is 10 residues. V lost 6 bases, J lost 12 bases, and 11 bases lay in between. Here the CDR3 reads CASRGPGPFF. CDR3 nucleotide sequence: TGTGCCAGCAGGGGCCCAGGGCCTTTCTTT.

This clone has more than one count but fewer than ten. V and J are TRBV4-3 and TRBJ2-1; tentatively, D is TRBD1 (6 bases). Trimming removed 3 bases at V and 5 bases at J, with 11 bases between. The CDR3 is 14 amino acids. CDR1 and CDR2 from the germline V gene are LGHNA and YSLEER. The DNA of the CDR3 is TGCGCCAGCAGCCAGAACCACAGGGACAATGAGCAGTTCTTC. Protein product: CASSQNHRDNEQFF.

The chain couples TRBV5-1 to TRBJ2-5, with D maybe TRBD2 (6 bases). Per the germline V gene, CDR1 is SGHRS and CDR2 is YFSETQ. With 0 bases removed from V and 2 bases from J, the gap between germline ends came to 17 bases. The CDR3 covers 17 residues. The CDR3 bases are TGCGCCAGCAGCTTGGCCTTATTGCGGGGAAGACAAGAGACCCAGTACTTC. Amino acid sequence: CASSLALLRGRQETQYF.

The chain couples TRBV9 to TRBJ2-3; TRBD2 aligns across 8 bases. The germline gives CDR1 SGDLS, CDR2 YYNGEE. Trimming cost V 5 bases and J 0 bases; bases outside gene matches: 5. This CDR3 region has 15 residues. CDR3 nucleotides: TGTGCCAGCAGTCTTGCTAGCGGGAGCACAGATACGCAGTATTTT. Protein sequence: CASSLASGSTDTQYF.

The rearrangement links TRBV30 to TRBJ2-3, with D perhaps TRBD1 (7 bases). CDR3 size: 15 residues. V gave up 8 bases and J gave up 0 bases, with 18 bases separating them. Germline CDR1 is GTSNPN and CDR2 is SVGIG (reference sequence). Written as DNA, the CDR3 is TGTGCCGCAGATCAGGGGGGCCGAAGCACAGATACGCAGTATTTT. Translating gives CAADQGGRSTDTQYF.

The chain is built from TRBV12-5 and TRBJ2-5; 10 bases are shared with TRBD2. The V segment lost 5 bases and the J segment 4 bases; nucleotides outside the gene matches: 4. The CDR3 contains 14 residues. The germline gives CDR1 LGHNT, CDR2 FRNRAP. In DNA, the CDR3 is TGTGCTAGTGGTCCTAGCGGGGGCCTAGAGACCCAGTACTTC. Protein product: CASGPSGGLETQYF.

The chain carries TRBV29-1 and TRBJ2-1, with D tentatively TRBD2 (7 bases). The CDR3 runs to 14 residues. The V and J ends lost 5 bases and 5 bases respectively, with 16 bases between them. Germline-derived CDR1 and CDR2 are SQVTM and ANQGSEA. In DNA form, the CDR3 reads TGCAGCGTTAGACCCTTAGGGGGGGACAATGAGCAGTTCTTC. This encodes CSVRPLGGDNEQFF.

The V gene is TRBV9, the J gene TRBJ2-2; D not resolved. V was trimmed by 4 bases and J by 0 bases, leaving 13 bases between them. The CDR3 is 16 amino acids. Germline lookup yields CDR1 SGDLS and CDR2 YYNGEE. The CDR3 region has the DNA TGTGCCAGCAGCCCCCGACACTCCTCGAACACCGGGGAGCTGTTTTTT. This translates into CASSPRHSSNTGELFF.

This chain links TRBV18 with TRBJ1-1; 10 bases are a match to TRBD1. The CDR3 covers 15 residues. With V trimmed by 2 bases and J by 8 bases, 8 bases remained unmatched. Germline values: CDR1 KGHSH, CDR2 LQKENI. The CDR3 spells CASSPGRQGAGEAFF. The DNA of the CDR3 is TGTGCCAGCTCACCAGGGAGACAGGGGGCCGGAGAAGCTTTCTTT.

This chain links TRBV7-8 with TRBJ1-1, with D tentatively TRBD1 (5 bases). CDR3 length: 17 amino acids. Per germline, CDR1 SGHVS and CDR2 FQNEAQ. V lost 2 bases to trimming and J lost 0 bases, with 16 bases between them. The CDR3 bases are TGTGCCAGCAGCTTACGGCCCAGGGTAGATATGAACACTGAAGCTTTCTTT. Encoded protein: CASSLRPRVDMNTEAFF.

CDR3 sequence: CSVVSSTDTQYF. CDR3 nucleotides: TGCAGCGTTGTGAGTAGCACAGATACGCAGTATTTT. V gene TRBV29-1 combines with J gene TRBJ2-3, with unresolved D. Per the germline V gene, CDR1 is SQVTM and CDR2 is ANQGSEA. The CDR3 runs to 12 residues. V lost 4 bases and J 0 bases, leaving 5 bases between the germline ends.

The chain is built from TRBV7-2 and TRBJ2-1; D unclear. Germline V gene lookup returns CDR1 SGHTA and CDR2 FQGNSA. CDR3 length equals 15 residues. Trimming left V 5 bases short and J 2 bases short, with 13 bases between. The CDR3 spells CASSPGTAPYNEQFF. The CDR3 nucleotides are TGTGCCAGCAGCCCCGGTACCGCCCCCTACAATGAGCAGTTCTTC.

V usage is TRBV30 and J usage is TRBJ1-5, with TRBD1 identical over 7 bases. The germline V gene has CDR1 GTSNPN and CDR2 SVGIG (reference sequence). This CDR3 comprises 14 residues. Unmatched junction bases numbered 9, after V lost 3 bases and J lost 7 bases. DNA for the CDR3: TGTGCCTGGAGCTCGACAGGGACGTACCAGCCCCAGCATTTT. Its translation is CAWSSTGTYQPQHF.

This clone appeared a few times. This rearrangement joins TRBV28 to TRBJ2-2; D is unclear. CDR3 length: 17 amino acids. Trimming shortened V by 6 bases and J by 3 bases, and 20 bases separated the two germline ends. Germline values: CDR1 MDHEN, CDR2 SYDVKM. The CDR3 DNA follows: TGTGCCAGCAGGCCCCAGGTACCCATGGGCTACACCGGGGAGCTGTTTTTT. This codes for CASRPQVPMGYTGELFF. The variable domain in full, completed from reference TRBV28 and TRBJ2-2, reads DVKVTQSSRYLVKRTGEKVFLECVQDMDHENMFWYRQDPGLGLRLIYFSYDVKMKEKGDIPEGYSVSREKKERFSLILESASTNQTSMYLCASRPQVPMGYTGELFFGEGSRLTVL.